Presented here are 26 T cell receptor beta chains from one specimen sequenced in a study of cytomegalovirus exposure and HLA in healthy donors. PCR amplification relied on 60 Vbeta primers (plus 13 Jbeta primers). Data came from immunoSEQ multiplex PCR; TCRdb stores just in-frame clones and leaves some out. There are some 57,000 clones in the sample; around three fifths occur only once, and roughly 12% lies in the top ten. Sample: PBMCs. The receptors here all came from a human donor in good health.

In the case of this clone: Different DNA sequences within this sample yield the same CDR3. J is TRBJ1-4 and V is TRBV30; D unresolved. The CDR3 covers 14 residues. Germline V CDR1 and CDR2: GTSNPN, SVGIG (reference sequence). V gave up 4 bases and J gave up 5 bases, with 14 bases separating them. The CDR3 bases are TGTGCCTGGAAAGTTGGGAGTGGAAATGAAAAACTGTTTTTT. Amino acids: CAWKVGSGNEKLFF.

J is TRBJ2-5 and V is TRBV5-5; 7 bases match TRBD2. This CDR3 is 16 amino acids long. J gave up 5 bases and V 4 bases, and 14 bases lay outside the gene matches. Germline V gene data show CDR1 as SGHKS and CDR2 as YYEKEE (reference sequence). The CDR3 here is CASSPGGRGVRETQYF. The CDR3 bases are TGTGCCAGCAGCCCGGGGGGTCGGGGGGTCCGGGAGACCCAGTACTTC.

The chain uses TRBV6-6 and TRBJ1-6, with 7 bases identical to TRBD1. There are 15 residues in the CDR3. V gave up 6 bases and J gave up 5 bases; unmatched junction bases: 7. The germline V gene encodes CDR1 MNHNY and CDR2 SVGAGI (reference sequence). The CDR3 DNA follows: TGTGCCAGCAGATCACCGGGACAGCATAATTCACCCCTCCACTTT. This gives the protein CASRSPGQHNSPLHF.

The CDR3 loop reads CAWGEERDEQFF. DNA for the CDR3: TGTGCCTGGGGGGAGGAAAGGGATGAGCAGTTCTTC. The V call is TRBV30, the J call TRBJ2-1, with TRBD2 as a possible D gene (6 bases). Trimming removed 5 bases from V and 8 bases from J, with 13 bases in between. Germline V lookup: CDR1 GTSNPN, CDR2 SVGIG (reference sequence). The CDR3 length is 12 residues. The full variable domain, its missing parts supplied by reference TRBV30 and TRBJ2-1, is SQTIHQWPATLVQPVGSPLSLECTVEGTSNPNLYWYRQAAGRGLQLLFYSVGIGQISSEVPQNLSASRPQDRQFILSSKKLLLSDSGFYLCAWGEERDEQFFGPGTRLTVL.

The table lists this clone with a few counts. The chain joins TRBV2 to TRBJ2-7; D possibly corresponds to TRBD1 (6 bases). The CDR3 loop spans 14 amino acids. The V gene lost 6 bases and the J gene lost 5 bases, with 17 bases spanning the gap. Germline loops: CDR1 SNHLY, CDR2 FYNNEI. CDR3 region: CASRDGGAGDEQYF. The CDR3 bases are TGTGCCAGCAGGGATGGTGGGGCAGGGGACGAGCAGTACTTC.

V gene TRBV5-1 combines with J gene TRBJ2-3; 7 bases align to TRBD1. Germline V gives CDR1 SGHRS, CDR2 YFSETQ. V lost 3 bases, J lost 6 bases, and 7 bases stayed unmatched. The CDR3 has 14 amino acids. This chain's CDR3 is CASSSQGVADTQYF. The CDR3 DNA sequence: TGCGCCAGCAGCTCGCAGGGGGTTGCGGATACGCAGTATTTT.

The chain carries TRBV2 and TRBJ1-1; the match to TRBD1 covers 10 bases. This CDR3 has 15 amino acids. From germline, CDR1 is SNHLY and CDR2 FYNNEI. Unmatched junction bases numbered 11, after V lost 7 bases and J lost 6 bases. The CDR3 region has the DNA TGTGCCAGCACGCGGGACAGGGGTTACAAGGCTGAAGCTTTCTTT. Its translation: CASTRDRGYKAEAFF.

Concerning this clone itself: Other DNA sequences within the sample encode an identical CDR3. The chain has TRBV6-6 and TRBJ1-5, with 10 nucleotides matching TRBD1. V lost 6 bases, J lost 5 bases, and 4 bases stayed unmatched. Germline CDR1 reads MNHNY; CDR2 reads SVGAGI (reference sequence). The CDR3 runs to 14 residues. CDR3 sequence (DNA): TGTGCCAGCAGGGGACAGGGGTCTTATCAGCCCCAGCATTTT. This gives the protein CASRGQGSYQPQHF.

The V and J genes are TRBV4-3 and TRBJ2-5, with TRBD2 matching over 11 bases. The CDR3 length is 15 residues. Germline lookup yields CDR1 LGHNA and CDR2 YSLEER. The junction had 2 bases not matched to a gene; V was cut back by 4 bases and J by 1 base. The CDR3 sequence is CASSLAGGSQETQYF. The CDR3 DNA follows: TGCGCCAGCAGCCTAGCGGGGGGGTCCCAAGAGACCCAGTACTTC.

The V gene is TRBV30, the J gene TRBJ2-2; D is possibly TRBD2 (7 bases). Germline V CDR1 and CDR2: GTSNPN, SVGIG (reference sequence). Trimming took off 0 bases at V and 0 bases at J, with 11 bases between the two ends. This CDR3 region has 16 residues. CDR3 amino acids: CAWSVRGGPNTGELFF. The DNA of the CDR3 is TGTGCCTGGAGTGTTAGGGGGGGCCCGAACACCGGGGAGCTGTTTTTT.

The V call is TRBV18, the J call TRBJ2-7; TRBD1 matches 8 bases. There are 15 residues in the CDR3. Germline V lookup: CDR1 KGHSH, CDR2 LQKENI. V lost 1 base to trimming and J lost 2 bases; unmatched junction nucleotides: 4. In nucleotides, the CDR3 is TGTGCCAGCTCACCACGCAGGGACAGGACCTACGAGCAGTACTTC. Protein product: CASSPRRDRTYEQYF.

In nucleotides, the CDR3 is TGTGCCAGCAGCTTGGACGGGGATAGTGGCTACACCTTC. Translating gives CASSLDGDSGYTF. The J gene is TRBJ1-2, the V gene TRBV7-3; D is unresolved. The length of the CDR3 is 13 residues. V shed 3 bases and J shed 7 bases, with 12 bases lying between them. CDR1 is SGHTA and CDR2 is FQGTGA in the germline V gene.

This clone was seen a handful of times. This CDR3 is CASSLAQRSTEAFF. Written as DNA, the CDR3 is TGTGCCAGCAGCTTAGCGCAGAGGAGCACTGAAGCTTTCTTT. The chain has TRBV7-9 and TRBJ1-1; no firm D call. The CDR3 runs 14 residues. Germline CDR1 and CDR2: SEHNR and FQNEAQ (reference sequence). The ends were cut back, 0 bases at V and 4 bases at J, with 9 bases in the middle.

In its sample, this clone was seen a few times. The genes are TRBV2 and TRBJ2-5; TRBD1 aligns across 7 bases. The CDR3 length is 10 residues. Trimming removed 11 bases from V and 5 bases from J; junction bases left unmatched: 2. Germline CDR1 SNHLY, CDR2 FYNNEI. Here the CDR3 DNA reads TGTGCCTCGACAGGGGAGACCCAGTACTTC. It codes for CASTGETQYF.

This clone was detected once. The V gene is TRBV9, the J gene TRBJ1-2, with 9 bases fitting TRBD1. Germline assignment: CDR1 SGDLS and CDR2 YYNGEE. Germline trimming cut 4 bases from V and 8 bases from J; bases unmatched to any gene: 9. This CDR3 comprises 14 residues. The CDR3 loop reads CASSQPTGGGGYTF. CDR3 nucleotide sequence: TGTGCCAGCAGCCAGCCCACAGGGGGCGGCGGCTACACCTTC.

This chain links TRBV9 with TRBJ2-1; TRBD2 matches at 11 bases. The CDR3 is 15 residues long. CDR1 SGDLS and CDR2 YYNGEE come from the germline V gene. Losses at the gene ends were 1 base for V and 4 bases for J; bases not matched to a gene: 1. CDR3 protein: CASSVTSGGYNEQFF. Written as DNA, the CDR3 is TGTGCCAGCAGCGTAACTAGCGGGGGTTACAATGAGCAGTTCTTC.

V is TRBV14 and J is TRBJ1-4, with TRBD1 as a possible D gene (6 bases). The germline V gene encodes CDR1 SGHDN and CDR2 FVKESK. V lost 0 bases and J 10 bases, leaving 15 bases between the germline ends. This CDR3 has 15 residues. The CDR3 protein is CASSQDLGASGKLFF. The CDR3 bases are TGTGCCAGCAGCCAAGATTTGGGGGCGTCTGGAAAACTGTTTTTT.

The V call is TRBV9, the J call TRBJ1-4; no clear D. Germline V lookup: CDR1 SGDLS, CDR2 YYNGEE. This CDR3 comprises 15 residues. Deletions cut 4 bases from V and 5 bases from J, with 15 bases between. The CDR3 region is CASSPPGNPNEKLFF. The CDR3 nucleotides read TGTGCCAGCAGCCCCCCGGGTAACCCGAATGAAAAACTGTTTTTT.

The chain recombines TRBV6-5 with TRBJ1-1, with D tentatively TRBD1 (6 bases). Germline-derived CDR1 and CDR2 are MNHEY and SVGAGI. V was clipped by 4 bases and J by 11 bases, with 17 bases between them. The CDR3 sequence is 13 residues long. Written as DNA, the CDR3 is TGTGCCAGCAGTTCAGGTGGGGGGGCGCGCGCTTTCTTT. Translating it yields CASSSGGGARAFF.

The V and J genes are TRBV4-1 and TRBJ1-2; D not resolved. V lost 0 bases to trimming and J lost 4 bases, with 6 bases between them. Germline lookup yields CDR1 MGHRA and CDR2 YSYEKL. The CDR3 is 13 residues long. For the CDR3, the DNA is TGCGCCAGCAGCCAAGATTCCAGCTATGGCTACACCTTC. As protein: CASSQDSSYGYTF.

The J gene is TRBJ1-5, the V gene TRBV7-2, with D unresolved. This CDR3 is built from 13 residues. The germline V and J ends were trimmed by 0 bases and 4 bases, with 4 bases remaining between them. CDR1 SGHTA and CDR2 FQGNSA come from the germline V gene. This CDR3 is CASSLARNQPQHF. Here the CDR3 DNA reads TGTGCCAGCAGCTTAGCTCGTAATCAGCCCCAGCATTTT. Based on the CDR3 plus reference TRBV7-2 and TRBJ1-5, the full variable domain is GAGVSQSPSNKVTEKGKDVELRCDPISGHTALYWYRQSLGQGLEFLIYFQGNSAPDKSGLPSDRFSAERTGGSVSTLTIQRTQQEDSAVYLCASSLARNQPQHFGDGTRLSIL.

This clone has only a few counts. The V and J genes are TRBV2 and TRBJ1-2; no clear D. V was shortened by 8 bases and J by 3 bases, with 13 bases between the two germline ends. Germline V CDR1 and CDR2: SNHLY, FYNNEI. The CDR3 consists of 13 residues. CDR3 coding DNA: TGTGCCAGCTCCCCTAGGTGGGACTATGGCTACACCTTC. Translating it yields CASSPRWDYGYTF.

This clone was recorded a few times. V usage is TRBV4-1 and J usage is TRBJ2-5, with D possibly matching TRBD2 (6 bases). CDR1 and CDR2 from the germline V gene are MGHRA and YSYEKL. Trimming took off 4 bases at V and 5 bases at J, with 26 bases between the two ends. The CDR3 covers 18 residues. CDR3 sequence reads: CASSPRAARGARGETQYF. DNA of the CDR3: TGCGCCAGCAGCCCTCGAGCCGCGCGAGGGGCCCGGGGGGAGACCCAGTACTTC.

This chain uses TRBV18 with TRBJ1-1; the D gene is possibly TRBD1 (5 bases). The CDR3 contains 14 residues. In germline, CDR1 is KGHSH, CDR2 LQKENI. The V and J ends lost 3 bases and 1 base respectively, with 9 bases between them. Here the CDR3 reads CASSPFQGNTEAFF. For the CDR3, the DNA is TGTGCCAGCTCACCTTTTCAGGGGAACACTGAAGCTTTCTTT.

This chain uses TRBV19 with TRBJ2-4; TRBD1 matches 8 bases. Germline V lookup: CDR1 LNHDA, CDR2 SQIVND (reference sequence). CDR3 length: 14 amino acids. Trimming at V came to 6 bases and at J to 3 bases, leaving 4 bases not matched to a gene. The CDR3, as DNA: TGTGCCAGTAGCCCGACAGGGGTCAAAAACATTCAGTACTTC. Translation gives CASSPTGVKNIQYF. The entire variable domain, with the rest obtained from reference TRBV19 and TRBJ2-4, is as follows: DGGITQSPKYLFRKEGQNVTLSCEQNLNHDAMYWYRQDPGQGLRLIYYSQIVNDFQKGDIAEGYSVSREKKESFPLTVTSAQKNPTAFYLCASSPTGVKNIQYFGAGTRLSVL.

The V and J genes are TRBV11-3 and TRBJ1-2, with TRBD1 matching 11 bases. The CDR3 is 17 residues long. With 0 bases clipped from V and 6 bases from J, the junction kept 9 bases outside the gene matches. Per the germline V gene, CDR1 is SGHNT and CDR2 is YENEEA. CDR3 sequence (DNA): TGTGCCAGCAGCTTAGACAATTCGGACAGGGGGCGTCATGGCTACACCTTC. It translates to CASSLDNSDRGRHGYTF.